This T cell receptor (beta chain) was found in a study of PD-1 blockade in classical Hodgkin lymphoma. Each patient's relapse followed autologous stem cell transplantation, and brentuximab vedotin exposure varied. This table comes from immunoSEQ multiplex PCR, and its TCRdb copy is limited to in-frame clones, with some not included. The sample shows about 90,000 clones, about 88% of them seen only once. With 0 bases removed from V and 6 bases from J, the gap between germline ends came to 5 bases. CDR1 is SGDLS and CDR2 is YYNGEE in the germline V gene. This CDR3 is built from 12 residues. This clonotype originated in a human donor with classical Hodgkin lymphoma. The sample was peripheral blood mononuclear cells (PBMCs), taken before the second cycle of nivolumab. J is TRBJ2-3 and V is TRBV9; D is unresolved. This CDR3 is CASSVDTDTQYF. DNA for the CDR3: TGTGCCAGCAGCGTAGATACGGATACGCAGTATTTT.